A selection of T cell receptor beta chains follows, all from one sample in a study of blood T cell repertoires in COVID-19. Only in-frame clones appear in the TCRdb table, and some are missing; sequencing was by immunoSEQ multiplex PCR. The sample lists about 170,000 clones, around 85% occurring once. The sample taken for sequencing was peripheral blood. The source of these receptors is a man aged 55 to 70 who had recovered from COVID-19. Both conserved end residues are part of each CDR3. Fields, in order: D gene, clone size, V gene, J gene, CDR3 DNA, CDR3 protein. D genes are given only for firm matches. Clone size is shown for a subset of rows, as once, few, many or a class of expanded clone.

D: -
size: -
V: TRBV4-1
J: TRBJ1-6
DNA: TGCGCCAGCAGCCAAGATTCCAGGCCTTATTCACCCCTCCACTTT
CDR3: CASSQDSRPYSPLHF

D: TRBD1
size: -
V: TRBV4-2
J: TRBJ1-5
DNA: TGTGCCAGCAGCCCCATCCGCACAGGGGGCGGCAATCAGCCCCAGCATTTT
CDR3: CASSPIRTGGGNQPQHF

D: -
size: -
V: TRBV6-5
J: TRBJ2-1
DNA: TGTGCCAGCAGTTATCAGTGGCCCACCTACAATGAGCAGTTCTTC
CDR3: CASSYQWPTYNEQFF

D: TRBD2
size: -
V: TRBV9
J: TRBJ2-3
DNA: TGTGCCAGCAGCGCCCGGACTAGCACCTACACAGATACGCAGTATTTT
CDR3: CASSARTSTYTDTQYF

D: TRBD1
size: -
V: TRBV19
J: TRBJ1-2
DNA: TGTGCCAGTAGAGGACAGGGGGCGGTCTGGGATGGCTACACCTTC
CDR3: CASRGQGAVWDGYTF

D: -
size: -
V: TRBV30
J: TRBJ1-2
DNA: TGTGCCTGGAGTGGGGGCCGGTTCTATGGCTACACCTTC
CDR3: CAWSGGRFYGYTF

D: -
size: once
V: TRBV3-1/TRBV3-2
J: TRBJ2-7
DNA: TGTGCCAGCAGCAGGCAGGGTGTCTCCTACGAGCAGTACTTC
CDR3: CASSRQGVSYEQYF

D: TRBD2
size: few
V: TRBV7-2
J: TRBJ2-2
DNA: TGTGCCAGCTCTCGGCGGGGGGGACGTAACACCGGGGAGCTGTTTTTT
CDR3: CASSRRGGRNTGELFF

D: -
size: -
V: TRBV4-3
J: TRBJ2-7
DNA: TGCGCCAGCAGCCAAGTAGACAGGACTTACGAGCAGTACTTC
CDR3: CASSQVDRTYEQYF

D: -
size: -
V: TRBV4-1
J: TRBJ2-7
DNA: TGCGCCAGCAGCCGACAAGGGGGGGGTACCTACGAGCAGTACTTC
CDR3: CASSRQGGGTYEQYF

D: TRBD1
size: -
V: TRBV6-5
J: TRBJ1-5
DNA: TGTGCCACCCGACAGGGAGCTAACAATCAGCCCCAGCATTTT
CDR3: CATRQGANNQPQHF

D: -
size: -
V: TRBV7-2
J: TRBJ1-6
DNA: TGTGCCAGCAGCTCTCCCAATTCACCCCTCCACTTT
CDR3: CASSSPNSPLHF

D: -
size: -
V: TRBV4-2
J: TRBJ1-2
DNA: TGTGCCAGCAGCCAAGAAGCAGGGTTGTATGGCTACACCTTC
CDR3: CASSQEAGLYGYTF

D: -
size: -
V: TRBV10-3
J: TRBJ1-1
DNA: TGTGCCATCAGTCCCCGGGACTACACCACTGAAGCTTTCTTT
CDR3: CAISPRDYTTEAFF

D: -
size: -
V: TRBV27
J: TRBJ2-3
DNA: TGTGCCAGCAGTTCACTGTACAGCCCGCGACTGGAGGCAGATACGCAGTATTTT
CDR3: CASSSLYSPRLEADTQYF

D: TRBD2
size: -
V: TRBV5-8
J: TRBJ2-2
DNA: TGTGCCATTTACAGCGGGGTCACCGCGAACACCGGGGAGCTGTTTTTT
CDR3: CAIYSGVTANTGELFF

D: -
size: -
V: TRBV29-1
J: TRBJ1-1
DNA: TGCAGCGCCCTCGCAGGGGTAGCTGAAGCTTTCTTT
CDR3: CSALAGVAEAFF

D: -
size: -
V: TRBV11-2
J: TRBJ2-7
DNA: TGTGCCAGCAGCTTAAATCCCAAGAGCTCCTACGAGCAGTACTTC
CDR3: CASSLNPKSSYEQYF

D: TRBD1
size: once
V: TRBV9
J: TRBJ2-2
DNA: TGTGCCAGCAGCACTCAACAGGGGGCCGGGGAGCTGTTTTTT
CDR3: CASSTQQGAGELFF

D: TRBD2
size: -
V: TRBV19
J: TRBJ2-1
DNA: TGTGCCAGTAGTACGGGACTAGCGGGGGTGGAGGCTGAGCAGTTCTTC
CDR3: CASSTGLAGVEAEQFF

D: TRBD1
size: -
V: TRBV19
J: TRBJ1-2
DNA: TGTGCCAGTAGTGCTTCCGGGACAGGGGGCACCGGTGGCTACACCTTC
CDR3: CASSASGTGGTGGYTF

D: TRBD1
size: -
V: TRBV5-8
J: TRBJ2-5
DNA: TGTGCCAGCAGCTCGGGTCGACGGACAGGACAAGAGACCCAGTACTTC
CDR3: CASSSGRRTGQETQYF

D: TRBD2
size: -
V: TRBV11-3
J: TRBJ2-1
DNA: TGTGCCAGCAGCCACCCTAGCGGGAGTCAGTTCTTC
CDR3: CASSHPSGSQFF

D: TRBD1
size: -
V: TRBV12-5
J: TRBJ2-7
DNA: TGTGCTAGTGGTTTGGTACAGCATTTTCCCGGGACAGAAGTGGTCCCGCAGTACTTC
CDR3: CASGLVQHFPGTEVVPQYF

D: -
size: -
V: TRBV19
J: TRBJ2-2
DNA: TGTGCCAGTAGTATAGAATCTTCGACAGATCACCCCGGGGAGCTGTTTTTT
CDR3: CASSIESSTDHPGELFF

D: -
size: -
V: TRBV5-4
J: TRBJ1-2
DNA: TGTGCCAGCAGGAGGGGGACTAACTATGGCTACACCTTC
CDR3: CASRRGTNYGYTF

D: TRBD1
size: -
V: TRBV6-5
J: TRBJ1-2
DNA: TGTGCCAGCAGTTACGGGACAGCCCCAGAGCAAGGGGGCTACACCTTC
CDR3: CASSYGTAPEQGGYTF

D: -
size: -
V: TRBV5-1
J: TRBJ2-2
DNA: TGCGCCAGCAGCCGGGGTGGAGACACCGGGGAGCTGTTTTTT
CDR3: CASSRGGDTGELFF

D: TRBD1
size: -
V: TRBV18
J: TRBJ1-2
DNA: TGTGCCAGCTCGACGAAACAGGGGAACTATGGCTACACCTTC
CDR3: CASSTKQGNYGYTF

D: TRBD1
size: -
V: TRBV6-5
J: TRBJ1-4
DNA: TGTGCCAGCAGTTTGGGGGGACAGGGCTTTCAGCTGTTTTTT
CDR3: CASSLGGQGFQLFF

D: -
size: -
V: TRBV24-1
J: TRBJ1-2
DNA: TGTGCCACCAGTGATTTCGGGGAAGATGGCTACACCTTC
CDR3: CATSDFGEDGYTF

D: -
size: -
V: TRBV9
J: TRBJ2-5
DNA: TGTGCCAGCAGACCGCCGTCTCAGGGTAGGAGAGAGACCCAGTACTTC
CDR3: CASRPPSQGRRETQYF

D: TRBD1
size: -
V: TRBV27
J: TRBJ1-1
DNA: TGTGCCAGCAGTTTCAGGGGGCCCACTGAAGCTTTCTTT
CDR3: CASSFRGPTEAFF

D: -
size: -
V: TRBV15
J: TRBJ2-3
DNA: TGTGCCACCAGCAGAGCTCAGCTGGGGGGTACGCAGTATTTT
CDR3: CATSRAQLGGTQYF

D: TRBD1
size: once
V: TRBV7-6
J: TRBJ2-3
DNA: TGTGCCAGCAGCTTAAAGGCAGGTCTACGGACAGGGGCACTTTCCACAGATACGCAGTATTTT
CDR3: CASSLKAGLRTGALSTDTQYF

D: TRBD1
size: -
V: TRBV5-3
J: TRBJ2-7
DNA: TGTGCCAGAAGCTTCATATTGACAGGGAGCTCCTACGAGCAGTACTTC
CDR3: CARSFILTGSSYEQYF

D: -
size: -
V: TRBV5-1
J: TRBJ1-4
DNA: TGCGCCAGCAGCAGGGGCCGCGCTACCACAGCTAATGAAAAACTGTTTTTT
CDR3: CASSRGRATTANEKLFF

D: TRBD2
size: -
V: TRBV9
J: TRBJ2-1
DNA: TGTGCCAGCAGCACTAGCGGGGGGTCTAATGAGCAGTTCTTC
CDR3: CASSTSGGSNEQFF

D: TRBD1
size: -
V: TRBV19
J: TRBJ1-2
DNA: TGTGCCAGTAAAGGACAGGGGTTAGGTGGCTACACCTTC
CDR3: CASKGQGLGGYTF

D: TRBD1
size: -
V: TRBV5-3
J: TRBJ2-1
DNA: TGTGCCAGAAGTTCCGGCCGGGACAGAGTCACAAGCTCCTACAATGAGCAGTTCTTC
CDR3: CARSSGRDRVTSSYNEQFF

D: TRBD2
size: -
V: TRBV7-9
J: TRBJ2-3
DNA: TGTGCCAGCACCCCGAGTGCGGGGGGAGATACGCAGTATTTT
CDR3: CASTPSAGGDTQYF

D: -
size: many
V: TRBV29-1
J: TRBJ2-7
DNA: TGCAGCGTTGCCAGGGATCCGTACGAGCAGTACTTC
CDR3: CSVARDPYEQYF

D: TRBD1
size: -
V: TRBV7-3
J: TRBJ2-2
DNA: TGTGCCAGCAGCTCTTGGACAGGGTTTGGGGGCACCGGGGAGCTGTTTTTT
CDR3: CASSSWTGFGGTGELFF

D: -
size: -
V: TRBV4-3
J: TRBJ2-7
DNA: TGCGCCAGCAGGGGGACACCAGAATTGGGGGAGCAGTACTTC
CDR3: CASRGTPELGEQYF

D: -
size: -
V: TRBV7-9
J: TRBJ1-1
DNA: TGTGCCAGCAGCCGGCACGGGACGGACTATGAAGCTTTCTTT
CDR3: CASSRHGTDYEAFF

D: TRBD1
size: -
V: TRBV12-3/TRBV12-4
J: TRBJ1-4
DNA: TGTGCCACAGCCGGGACAGGGGATGAAAAACTGTTTTTT
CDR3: CATAGTGDEKLFF

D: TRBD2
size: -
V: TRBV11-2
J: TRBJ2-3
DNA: TGTGCCAGCAGCTTAGTACAGTCTAGCGGGGGAGATACGCAGTATTTT
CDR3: CASSLVQSSGGDTQYF

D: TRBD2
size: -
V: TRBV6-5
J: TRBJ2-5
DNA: TGTGCCAGCAGTTACTCGAACGGGGGGGAAGAGACCCAGTACTTC
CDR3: CASSYSNGGEETQYF

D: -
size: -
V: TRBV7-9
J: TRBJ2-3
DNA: TGTGCCAGCAGCTTGGACTTCCGCACAGATACGCAGTATTTT
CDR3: CASSLDFRTDTQYF

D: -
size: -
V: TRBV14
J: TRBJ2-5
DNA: TGTGCCAGCAGCCACCTCTCAAAGGAGGGAATATGGACCCAGTACTTC
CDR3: CASSHLSKEGIWTQYF

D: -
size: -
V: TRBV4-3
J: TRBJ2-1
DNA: TGCGCCAGCAGCCAAGATGGGGCAACGAAGGCGTTCTTC
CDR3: CASSQDGATKAFF

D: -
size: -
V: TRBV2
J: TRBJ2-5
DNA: TGTGCCAGCAGTCGGGGGCAAGAGACCCAGTACTTC
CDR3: CASSRGQETQYF

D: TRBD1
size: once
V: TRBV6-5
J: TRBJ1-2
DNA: TGTGCCAGCAGGGAGACAGGGAGCTATGGCTACACCTTC
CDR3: CASRETGSYGYTF

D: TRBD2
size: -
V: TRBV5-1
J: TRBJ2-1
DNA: TGCGCCAGCAGCTTGACTAGCGGGGTATACAATGAGCAGTTCTTC
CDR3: CASSLTSGVYNEQFF

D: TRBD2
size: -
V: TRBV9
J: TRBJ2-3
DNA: TGTGCCAGCAGCGTATGGGGGCGGGGGGGCACAGATACGCAGTATTTT
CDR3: CASSVWGRGGTDTQYF

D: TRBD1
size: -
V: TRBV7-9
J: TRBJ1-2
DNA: TGTGCCAGCAGTCTCACCTCCGGGACAGGGTATGGCTACACCTTC
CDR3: CASSLTSGTGYGYTF

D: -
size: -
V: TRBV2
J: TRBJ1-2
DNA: TGTGCCAGCAGTGAAAGGGGCCTTGGCTACACCTTC
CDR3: CASSERGLGYTF